The clone carrying this T cell receptor beta chain came up many times. Its target is not known. In TCRdb, the RT-PCR reads were re-called with MiXCR into one record per CDR3 protein. Of hundreds of thousands of distinct CDR3 sequences in the sample, 12% are singletons; the top ten hold about a tenth. This entry is derived from a study of response to subunit inactivated influenza vaccine. Notes on the study in general: The study's authors posited that every seasonal influenza vaccination enlists few new T cells.

The sample was PBMCs from blood, taken on the day of vaccination. The clonotype was recovered from a middle-aged man who received an inactivated influenza vaccine.

CDR3 DNA: TGTGCCAGCAGTTACTCGGGACTAGCGGGAGGTAATGAGCAGTTCTTC. Translation gives CASSYSGLAGGNEQFF. V usage is TRBV6-2 or TRBV6-3 and J usage is TRBJ2-1; the match to TRBD2 covers 15 bases. The length of the CDR3 is 16 residues. Trimming took 0 bases from V and 7 from J; bases not matched to a gene: 1. Germline CDR1 MNHEY, CDR2 SVGEGT.